This TCR beta chain was documented in a study of blood T cell repertoires in COVID-19. Study in general: The United States, Italy and Spain were the sources of the acute and convalescent COVID-19 samples. Sources were T cells, B-cell-depleted T cells, or PBMCs; the material itself was cDNA or gDNA.

Original data processing: Amplification from reference gene primers served as the basis for estimated nucleated cell counts. Libraries were prepared by immunoSEQ multiplex PCR; TCRdb keeps only in-frame clonotypes and omits some of them. D and trimming were read from the DNA, whereas the V and J calls and clone size are those reported in that table. The sample lists 210,000 or so clones; about 86% were seen once. The CDR3 extends over 17 amino acids. The germline CDR1 and CDR2 sequences are MRHNA and SNTAGT. The ends were cut back, 5 bases at V and 0 bases at J, with 17 bases in the middle. The receptor was derived from a man in his forties or fifties with active or convalescent COVID-19. The sample taken for sequencing was peripheral blood. The V gene is TRBV6-4, the J gene TRBJ2-1, with a possible D match to TRBD2 (7 bases). The CDR3 is CASSPLWGGGSYNEQFF. The CDR3 nucleotides read TGTGCCAGCAGTCCGTTGTGGGGAGGGGGCTCCTACAATGAGCAGTTCTTC.